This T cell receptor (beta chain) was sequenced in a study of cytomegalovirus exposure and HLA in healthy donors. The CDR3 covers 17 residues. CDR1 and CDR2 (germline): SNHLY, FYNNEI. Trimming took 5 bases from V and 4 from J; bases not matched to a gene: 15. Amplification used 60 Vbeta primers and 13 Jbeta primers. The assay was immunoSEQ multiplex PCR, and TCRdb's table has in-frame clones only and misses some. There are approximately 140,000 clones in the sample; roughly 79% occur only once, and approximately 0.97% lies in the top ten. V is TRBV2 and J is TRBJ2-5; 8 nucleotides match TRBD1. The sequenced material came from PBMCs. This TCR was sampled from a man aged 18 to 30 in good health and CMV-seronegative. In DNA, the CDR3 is TGTGCCAGCAGTCCAGCCCGGACAGGGCCCGATCGAGAGACCCAGTACTTC. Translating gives CASSPARTGPDRETQYF.